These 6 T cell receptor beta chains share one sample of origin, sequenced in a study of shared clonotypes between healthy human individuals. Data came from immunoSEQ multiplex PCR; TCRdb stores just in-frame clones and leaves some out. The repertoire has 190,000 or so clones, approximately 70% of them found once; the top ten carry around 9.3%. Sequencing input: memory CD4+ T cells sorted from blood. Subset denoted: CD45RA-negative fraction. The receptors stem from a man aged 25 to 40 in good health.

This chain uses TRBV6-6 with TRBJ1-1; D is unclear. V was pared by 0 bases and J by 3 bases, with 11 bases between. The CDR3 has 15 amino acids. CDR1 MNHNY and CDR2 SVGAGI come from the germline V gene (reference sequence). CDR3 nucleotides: TGTGCCAGCAGTTACTCGAAAGGAGCGTACACTGAAGCTTTCTTT. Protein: CASSYSKGAYTEAFF.

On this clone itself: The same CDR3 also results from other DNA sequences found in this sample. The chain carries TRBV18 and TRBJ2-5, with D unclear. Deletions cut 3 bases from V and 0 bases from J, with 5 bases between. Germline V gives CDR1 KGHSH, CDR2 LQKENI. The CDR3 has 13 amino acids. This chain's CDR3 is CASSPGYQETQYF. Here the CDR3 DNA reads TGTGCCAGCTCACCCGGGTACCAAGAGACCCAGTACTTC.

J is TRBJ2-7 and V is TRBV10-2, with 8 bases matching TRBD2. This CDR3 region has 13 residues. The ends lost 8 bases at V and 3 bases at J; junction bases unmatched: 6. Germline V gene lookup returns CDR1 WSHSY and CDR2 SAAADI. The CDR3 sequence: CASGAGTSYEQYF. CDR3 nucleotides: TGCGCCAGCGGGGCCGGGACTAGCTACGAGCAGTACTTC.

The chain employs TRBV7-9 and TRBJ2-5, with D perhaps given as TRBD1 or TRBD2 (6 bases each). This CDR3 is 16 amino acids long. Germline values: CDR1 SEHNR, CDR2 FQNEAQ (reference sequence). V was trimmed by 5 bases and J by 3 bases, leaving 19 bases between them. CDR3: CASSRPPRGDKETQYF. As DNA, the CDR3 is TGTGCCAGCAGCCGCCCCCCTAGGGGGGATAAAGAGACCCAGTACTTC.

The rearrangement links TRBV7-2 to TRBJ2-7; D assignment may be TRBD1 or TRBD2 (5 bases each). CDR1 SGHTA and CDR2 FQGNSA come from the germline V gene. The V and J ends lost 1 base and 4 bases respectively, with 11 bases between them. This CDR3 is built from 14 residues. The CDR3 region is CASSLGGSTYEQYF. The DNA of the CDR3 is TGTGCCAGCAGCTTAGGGGGGTCCACATACGAGCAGTACTTC.

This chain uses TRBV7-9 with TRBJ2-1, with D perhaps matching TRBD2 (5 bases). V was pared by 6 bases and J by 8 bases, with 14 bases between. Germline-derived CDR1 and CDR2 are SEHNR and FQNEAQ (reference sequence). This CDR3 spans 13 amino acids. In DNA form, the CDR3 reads TGTGCCAGCAGGCTACTAGGATCGGATGAGCAGTTCTTC. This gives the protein CASRLLGSDEQFF.